Below are 10 T cell receptor beta chains sequenced from a single sample in a study of beta chain features in type 1 diabetes. The sequenced template was cDNA made from the entire isolated RNA. Here immunoSEQ multiplex PCR was the method, and the copy in TCRdb shows in-frame clones only, minus some. The sample lists 30,000 to 40,000 clones, roughly 67% occurring once. What was sequenced was Tregs from blood. The receptors were sampled from a woman aged 25 to 39 in good health.

The chain employs TRBV18 and TRBJ1-2; TRBD1 aligns across 7 bases. The CDR3 has 15 residues. J was trimmed by 0 bases and V by 6 bases; bases with no gene match: 7. Germline V lookup: CDR1 KGHSH, CDR2 LQKENI. As DNA, the CDR3 is TGTGCCAGCTCTCTCACAGGGGAGGCTAACTATGGCTACACCTTC. Protein sequence: CASSLTGEANYGYTF.

This chain links TRBV7-9 with TRBJ2-1, with a weak D call TRBD2 (6 bases). With 1 base removed from V and 15 bases from J, the gap between germline ends came to 13 bases. This CDR3 region has 12 residues. Germline CDR1 SEHNR, CDR2 FQNEAQ (reference sequence). CDR3 amino acids: CASSLVPGLPFF. CDR3 nucleotide sequence: TGTGCCAGCAGCTTAGTTCCGGGACTCCCGTTCTTC.

The rearrangement uses TRBV7-9 and TRBJ2-1, with 9 bases fitting TRBD2. There are 19 residues in the CDR3. Germline V gene data show CDR1 as SEHNR and CDR2 as FQNEAQ (reference sequence). V shed 5 bases and J 4 bases; nucleotides not matched to a gene: 18. The CDR3 bases are TGTGCCAGCAGCCCCTCGACTGGTAGCGGGAGCCTAGTATACAATGAGCAGTTCTTC. Translated: CASSPSTGSGSLVYNEQFF.

The chain employs TRBV11-3 and TRBJ2-7; TRBD1 agrees at 7 bases. Germline CDR1 and CDR2: SGHNT and YENEEA. V dropped 5 bases and J dropped 6; count of bases not matched to a gene: 7. The CDR3 is 13 residues long. In nucleotides, the CDR3 is TGTGCCAGCAGCGGACAACAGGGGTTCGAGCAGTACTTC. It specifies CASSGQQGFEQYF.

V is TRBV19 and J is TRBJ2-1; D is possibly TRBD1 (5 bases). Trimming took off 4 bases at V and 7 bases at J, with 17 bases between the two ends. CDR3 size: 15 residues. Germline values: CDR1 LNHDA, CDR2 SQIVND (reference sequence). This CDR3 is CASSTGPSLLNEQFF. Written as DNA, the CDR3 is TGTGCCAGTAGTACAGGGCCCTCTCTATTGAATGAGCAGTTCTTC. Looking up the rest from reference TRBV19 and TRBJ2-1 gives the full variable domain: DGGITQSPKYLFRKEGQNVTLSCEQNLNHDAMYWYRQDPGQGLRLIYYSQIVNDFQKGDIAEGYSVSREKKESFPLTVTSAQKNPTAFYLCASSTGPSLLNEQFFGPGTRLTVL.

The chain couples TRBV18 to TRBJ2-7; 10 bases are a match to TRBD1. Trimming cost V 6 bases and J 4 bases; bases outside gene matches: 6. This CDR3 contains 14 residues. In germline, CDR1 is KGHSH, CDR2 LQKENI. CDR3 sequence (DNA): TGTGCCAGCTCCCGACAGGGGGCTAGGTACGAGCAGTACTTC. Protein sequence: CASSRQGARYEQYF.

The chain joins TRBV28 to TRBJ2-1, with a tentative D call TRBD2 (6 bases). The CDR3 extends over 17 amino acids. Germline CDR1 is MDHEN and CDR2 is SYDVKM. With 5 bases removed from V and 3 bases from J, the gap between germline ends came to 20 bases. Here the CDR3 reads CASSDGGRDSLYNEQFF. DNA for the CDR3: TGTGCCAGCAGTGACGGAGGCCGGGACTCTCTCTACAATGAGCAGTTCTTC.

This clone was picked up a small number of times. The gene calls are TRBV28 and TRBJ1-5, with D possibly being TRBD1 (5 bases). This CDR3 comprises 13 residues. Trimming took off 7 bases at V and 5 bases at J, with 12 bases between the two ends. Germline assignment: CDR1 MDHEN and CDR2 SYDVKM. The CDR3 DNA sequence: TGTGCCAGCACCCCCGGGGGTTATCAGCCCCAGCATTTT. Translation gives CASTPGGYQPQHF.

This clone has a single count. The gene calls are TRBV7-9 and TRBJ2-2, with 10 bases identical to TRBD1. Per germline, CDR1 SEHNR and CDR2 FQNEAQ (reference sequence). This CDR3 has 17 residues. V dropped 5 bases and J dropped 0; count of bases not matched to a gene: 6. The CDR3 region has the DNA TGTGCCAGCAGCCGTGGGACAGGGGCCGCGAACACCGGGGAGCTGTTTTTT. It yields the protein CASSRGTGAANTGELFF.

This clone was counted between two and nine times. A read error may produce the germline difference seen at one junction end. The chain couples TRBV6-5 to TRBJ1-1, with D possibly TRBD1 on 6 matching bases. The CDR3 length is 13 residues. Per the germline V gene, CDR1 is MNHEY and CDR2 is SVGAGI. The CDR3 nucleotides are TGTGCCAGCAGTCTAGACCGGGACACCGAAGCTTTCTTT. As protein: CASSLDRDTEAFF.